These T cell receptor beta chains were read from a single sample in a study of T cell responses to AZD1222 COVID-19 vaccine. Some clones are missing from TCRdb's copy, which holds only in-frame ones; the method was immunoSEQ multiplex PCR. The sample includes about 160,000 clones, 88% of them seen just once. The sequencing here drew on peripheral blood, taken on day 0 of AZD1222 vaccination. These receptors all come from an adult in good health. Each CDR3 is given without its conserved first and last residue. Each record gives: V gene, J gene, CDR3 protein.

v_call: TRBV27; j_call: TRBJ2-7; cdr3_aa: ATGTLTYEQY
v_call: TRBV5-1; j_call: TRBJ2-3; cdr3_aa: ASRYGRARQPDTQY
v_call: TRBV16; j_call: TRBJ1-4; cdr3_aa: ASSQLMGATEDNEKLF
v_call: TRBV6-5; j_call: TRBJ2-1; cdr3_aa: ASSYNPSGPYNEQF
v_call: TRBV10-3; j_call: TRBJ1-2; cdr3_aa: AISESPQGVERTNYGYT
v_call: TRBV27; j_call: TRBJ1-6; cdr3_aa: ASSGGGPGSNSPLH
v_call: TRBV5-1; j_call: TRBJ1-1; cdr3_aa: ASSLAAGVTEAF
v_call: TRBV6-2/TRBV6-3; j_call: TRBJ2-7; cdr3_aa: ASSGGLAGFYEQY
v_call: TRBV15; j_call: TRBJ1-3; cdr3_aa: ATSRDPGPLETGNTIY
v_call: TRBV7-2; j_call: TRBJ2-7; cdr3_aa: ASSFSGTGASSYEQY
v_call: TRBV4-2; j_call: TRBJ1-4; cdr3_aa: ASSQSIYSRGFEKLF
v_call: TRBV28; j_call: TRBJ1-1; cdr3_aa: ASSGTAQVEAF
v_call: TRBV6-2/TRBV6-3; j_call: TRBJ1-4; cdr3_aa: ASSTLDSEKLF
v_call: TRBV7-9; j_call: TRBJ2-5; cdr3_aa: ASSLGSRGGDQVRETQY
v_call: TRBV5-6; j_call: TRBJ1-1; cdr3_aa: ASSRSGTEAF
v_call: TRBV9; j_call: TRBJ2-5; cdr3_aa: ASSVSGSGETQY
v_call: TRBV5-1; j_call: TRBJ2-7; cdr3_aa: ASSWGHSGSSSYEQY
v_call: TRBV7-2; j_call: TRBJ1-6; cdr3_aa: ASSLSVSGANSPLH
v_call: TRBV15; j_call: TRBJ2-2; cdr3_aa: ATSRDRISHTGELF
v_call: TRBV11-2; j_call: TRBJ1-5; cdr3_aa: ASSLSGANQPQH
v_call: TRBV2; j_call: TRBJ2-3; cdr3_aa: ASREGRGSTDTQY
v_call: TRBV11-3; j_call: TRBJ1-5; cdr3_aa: ASSLDSRNQPQH
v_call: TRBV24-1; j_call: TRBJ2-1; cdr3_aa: ATSDPSLAGGYNEQF
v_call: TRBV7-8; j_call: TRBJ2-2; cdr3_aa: ASSRAGTSGQNTGELF
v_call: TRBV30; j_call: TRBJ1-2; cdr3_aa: AWSPTGGVGYT
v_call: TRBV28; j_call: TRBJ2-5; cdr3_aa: ASSLPTRGRETQY
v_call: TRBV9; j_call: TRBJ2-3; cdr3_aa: ASSVLGMEADTQY
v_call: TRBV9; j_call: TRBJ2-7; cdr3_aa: ASSVGTGRYEQY
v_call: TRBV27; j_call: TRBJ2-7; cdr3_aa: ATQGRAGPSYEQY
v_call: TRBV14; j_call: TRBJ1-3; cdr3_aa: ASCVGAPGNTIY